This T cell receptor beta chain was obtained from a study of response to subunit inactivated influenza vaccine. TCRdb re-derived calls from the RT-PCR reads in MiXCR, one entry per CDR3 protein. The data contain 450,000 to 600,000 distinct CDR3 sequences, around 7.7% of them singletons. Study-level points and caveats: The authors suggested that few new T cells are recruited per seasonal influenza vaccination.

This clonotype was counted only a few times. Its antigen is as yet unknown. Germline V gene data show CDR1 as DFQATT and CDR2 as SNEGSKA (reference sequence). V was pared by 6 bases and J by 1 base, with 14 bases between. The CDR3 loop spans 14 amino acids. This clonotype was sampled from a man aged 45 to 75 who received an inactivated influenza vaccine. V is TRBV20-1 and J is TRBJ2-3; perhaps D is TRBD1 or TRBD2 (5 bases each). The material was PBMCs from blood, obtained less than 30 months after vaccination. CDR3 DNA: TGCAGTGCCAAAGTTGGGGGACGCACAGATACGCAGTATTTT. It translates to CSAKVGGRTDTQYF.